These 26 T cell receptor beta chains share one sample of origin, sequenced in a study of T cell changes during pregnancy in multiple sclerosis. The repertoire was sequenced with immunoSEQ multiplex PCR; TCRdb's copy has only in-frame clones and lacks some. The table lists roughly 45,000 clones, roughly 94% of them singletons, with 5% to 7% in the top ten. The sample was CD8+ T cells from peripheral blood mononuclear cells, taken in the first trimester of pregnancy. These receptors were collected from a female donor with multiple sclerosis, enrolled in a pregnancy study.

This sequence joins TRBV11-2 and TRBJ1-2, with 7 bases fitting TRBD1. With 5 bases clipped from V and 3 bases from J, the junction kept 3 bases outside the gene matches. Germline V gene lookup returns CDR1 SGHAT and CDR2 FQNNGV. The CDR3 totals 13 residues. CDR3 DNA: TGTGCCAGCAGCCAAACAGGGGACTATGGCTACACCTTC. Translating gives CASSQTGDYGYTF.

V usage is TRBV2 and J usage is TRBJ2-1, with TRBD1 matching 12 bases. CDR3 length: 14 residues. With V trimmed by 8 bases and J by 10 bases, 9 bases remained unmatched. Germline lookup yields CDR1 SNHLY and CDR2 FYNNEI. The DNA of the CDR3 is TGTGCCAGCTTCTCCGGGACAGGGGGCGGGGAGCAGTTCTTC. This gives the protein CASFSGTGGGEQFF.

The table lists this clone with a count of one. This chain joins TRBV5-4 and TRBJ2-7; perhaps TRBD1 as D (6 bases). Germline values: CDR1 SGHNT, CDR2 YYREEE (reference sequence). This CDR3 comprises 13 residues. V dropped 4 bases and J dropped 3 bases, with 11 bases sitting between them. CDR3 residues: CASSLRDNYEQYF. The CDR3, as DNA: TGTGCCAGCAGCCTCCGGGACAACTACGAGCAGTACTTC.

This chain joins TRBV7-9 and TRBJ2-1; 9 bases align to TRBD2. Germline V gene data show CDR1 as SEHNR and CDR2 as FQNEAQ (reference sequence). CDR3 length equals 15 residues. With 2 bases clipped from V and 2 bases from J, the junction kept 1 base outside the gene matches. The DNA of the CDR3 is TGTGCCAGCAGCTTACTAGCGGGAACCTACAATGAGCAGTTCTTC. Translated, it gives CASSLLAGTYNEQFF.

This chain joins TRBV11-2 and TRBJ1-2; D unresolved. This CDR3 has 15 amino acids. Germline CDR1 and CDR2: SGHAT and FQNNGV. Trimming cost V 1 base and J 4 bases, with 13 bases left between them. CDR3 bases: TGTGCCAGCAGCTTAGGTGTTATGGCCCTCTATGGCTACACCTTC. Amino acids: CASSLGVMALYGYTF. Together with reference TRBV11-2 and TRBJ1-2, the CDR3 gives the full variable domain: EAGVAQSPRYKIIEKRQSVAFWCNPISGHATLYWYQQILGQGPKLLIQFQNNGVVDDSQLPKDRFSAERLKGVDSTLKIQPAKLEDSAVYLCASSLGVMALYGYTFGSGTRLTVV.

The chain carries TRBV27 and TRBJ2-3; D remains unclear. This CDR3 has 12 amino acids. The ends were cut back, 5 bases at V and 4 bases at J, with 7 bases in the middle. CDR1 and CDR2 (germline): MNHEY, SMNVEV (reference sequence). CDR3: CASSPPSDTQYF. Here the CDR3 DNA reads TGTGCCAGCAGTCCCCCCTCAGATACGCAGTATTTT.

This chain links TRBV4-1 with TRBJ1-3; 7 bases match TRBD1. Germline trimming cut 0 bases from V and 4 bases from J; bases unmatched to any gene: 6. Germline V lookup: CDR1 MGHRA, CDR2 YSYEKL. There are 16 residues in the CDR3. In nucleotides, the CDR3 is TGCGCCAGCAGCCAAGATTGGACAGGCGGGGGAAACACCATATATTTT. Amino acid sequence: CASSQDWTGGGNTIYF.

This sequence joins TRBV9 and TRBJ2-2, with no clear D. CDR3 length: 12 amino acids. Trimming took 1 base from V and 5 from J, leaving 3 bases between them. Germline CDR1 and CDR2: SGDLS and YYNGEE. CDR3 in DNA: TGTGCCAGCAGCGTACAGACCGGGGAGCTGTTTTTT. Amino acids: CASSVQTGELFF.

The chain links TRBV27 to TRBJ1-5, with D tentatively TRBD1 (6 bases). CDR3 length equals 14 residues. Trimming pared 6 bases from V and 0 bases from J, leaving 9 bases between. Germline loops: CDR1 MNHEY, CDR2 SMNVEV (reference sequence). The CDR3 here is CASRRTVSNQPQHF. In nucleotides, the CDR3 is TGTGCCAGCAGGCGGACAGTTAGCAATCAGCCCCAGCATTTT.

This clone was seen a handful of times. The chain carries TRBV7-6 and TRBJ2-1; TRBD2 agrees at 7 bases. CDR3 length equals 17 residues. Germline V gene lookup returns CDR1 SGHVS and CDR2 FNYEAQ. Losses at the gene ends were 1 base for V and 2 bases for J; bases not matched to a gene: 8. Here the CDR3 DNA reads TGTGCCAGCAGCTTAGAGGGTGGGCTAGCGGCCTACAATGAGCAGTTCTTC. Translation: CASSLEGGLAAYNEQFF.

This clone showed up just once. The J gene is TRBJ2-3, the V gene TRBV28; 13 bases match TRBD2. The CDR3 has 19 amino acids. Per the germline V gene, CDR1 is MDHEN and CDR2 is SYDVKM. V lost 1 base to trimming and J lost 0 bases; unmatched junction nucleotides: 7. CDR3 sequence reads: CASSLYLTSGRDSTDTQYF. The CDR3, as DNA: TGTGCCAGCAGTTTATATTTAACTAGCGGGAGGGATAGCACAGATACGCAGTATTTT.

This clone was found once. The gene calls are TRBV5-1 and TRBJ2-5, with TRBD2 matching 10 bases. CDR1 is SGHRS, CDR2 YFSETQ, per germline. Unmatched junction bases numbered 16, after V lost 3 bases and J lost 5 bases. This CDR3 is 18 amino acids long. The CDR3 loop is CASSSAFFPSGSIETQYF. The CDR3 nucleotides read TGCGCCAGCAGCTCGGCCTTCTTTCCTAGCGGGAGTATCGAGACCCAGTACTTC.

Here the CDR3 reads CASSNTGTSNEQFF. The CDR3 DNA reads as TGTGCCAGCTCAAACACCGGGACTAGCAATGAGCAGTTCTTC. The chain joins TRBV27 to TRBJ2-1, with TRBD2 matching over 8 bases. The CDR3 runs 14 residues. Trimming cost V 8 bases and J 6 bases; bases outside gene matches: 9. Per the germline V gene, CDR1 is MNHEY and CDR2 is SMNVEV (reference sequence).

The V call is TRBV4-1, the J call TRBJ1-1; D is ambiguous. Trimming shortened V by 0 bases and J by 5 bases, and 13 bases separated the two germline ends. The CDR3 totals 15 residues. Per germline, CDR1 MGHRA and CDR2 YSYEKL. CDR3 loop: CASSQDNRGGTEAFF. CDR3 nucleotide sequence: TGCGCCAGCAGCCAAGATAATCGGGGAGGGACTGAAGCTTTCTTT.

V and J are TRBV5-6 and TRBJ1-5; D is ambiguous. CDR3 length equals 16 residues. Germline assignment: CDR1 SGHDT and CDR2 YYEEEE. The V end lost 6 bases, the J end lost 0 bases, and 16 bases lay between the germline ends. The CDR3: CASTLGGLGSNQPQHF. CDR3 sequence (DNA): TGTGCCAGCACCCTCGGAGGGTTAGGTAGCAATCAGCCCCAGCATTTT.

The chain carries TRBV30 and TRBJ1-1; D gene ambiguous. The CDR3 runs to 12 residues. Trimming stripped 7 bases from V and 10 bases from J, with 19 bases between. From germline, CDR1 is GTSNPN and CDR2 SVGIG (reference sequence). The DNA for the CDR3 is TGTGCCTCTACCTTAGGCGTAGGAGCAGCTTTCTTT. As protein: CASTLGVGAAFF. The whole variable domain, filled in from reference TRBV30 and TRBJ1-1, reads SQTIHQWPATLVQPVGSPLSLECTVEGTSNPNLYWYRQAAGRGLQLLFYSVGIGQISSEVPQNLSASRPQDRQFILSSKKLLLSDSGFYLCASTLGVGAAFFGQGTRLTVV.

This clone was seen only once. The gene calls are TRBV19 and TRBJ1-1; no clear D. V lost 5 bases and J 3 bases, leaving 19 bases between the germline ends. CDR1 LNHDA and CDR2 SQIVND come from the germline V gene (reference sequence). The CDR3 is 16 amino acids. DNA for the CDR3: TGTGCCAGTAGTTTCGGGTCAGCGTGGGTTGACACTGAAGCTTTCTTT. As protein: CASSFGSAWVDTEAFF.

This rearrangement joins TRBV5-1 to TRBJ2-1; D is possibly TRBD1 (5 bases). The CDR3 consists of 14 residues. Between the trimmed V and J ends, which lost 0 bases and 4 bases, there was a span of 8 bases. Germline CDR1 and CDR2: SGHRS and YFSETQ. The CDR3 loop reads CASSLGQMYNEQFF. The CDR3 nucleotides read TGCGCCAGCAGCTTGGGACAGATGTACAATGAGCAGTTCTTC.

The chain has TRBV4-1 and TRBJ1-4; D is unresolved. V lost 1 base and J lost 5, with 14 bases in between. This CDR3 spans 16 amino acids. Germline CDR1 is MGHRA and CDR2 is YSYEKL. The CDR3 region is CASSQAGDGWNEKLFF. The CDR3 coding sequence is TGCGCCAGCAGCCAAGCCGGGGATGGCTGGAATGAAAAACTGTTTTTT.

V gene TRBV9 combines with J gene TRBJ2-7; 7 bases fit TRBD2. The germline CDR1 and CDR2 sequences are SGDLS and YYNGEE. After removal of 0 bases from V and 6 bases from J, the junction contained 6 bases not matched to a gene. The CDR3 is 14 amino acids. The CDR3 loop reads CASSVGAGRGEQYF. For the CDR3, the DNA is TGTGCCAGCAGCGTAGGGGCAGGGAGGGGCGAGCAGTACTTC. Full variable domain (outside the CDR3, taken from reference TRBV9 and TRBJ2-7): DSGVTQTPKHLITATGQRVTLRCSPRSGDLSVYWYQQSLDQGLQFLIQYYNGEERAKGNILERFSAQQFPDLHSELNLSSLELGDSALYFCASSVGAGRGEQYFGPGTRLTVT.

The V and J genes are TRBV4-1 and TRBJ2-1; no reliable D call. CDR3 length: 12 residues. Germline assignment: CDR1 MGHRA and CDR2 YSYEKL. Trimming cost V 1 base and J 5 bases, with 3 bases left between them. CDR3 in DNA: TGCGCCAGCAGCCAAGGTAACAATGAGCAGTTCTTC. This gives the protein CASSQGNNEQFF.

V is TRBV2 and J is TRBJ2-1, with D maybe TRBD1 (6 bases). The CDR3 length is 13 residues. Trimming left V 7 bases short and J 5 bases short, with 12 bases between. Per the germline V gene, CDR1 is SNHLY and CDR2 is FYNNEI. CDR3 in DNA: TGTGCCAGCAAGGGGGTCCGGGACAATGAGCAGTTCTTC. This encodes CASKGVRDNEQFF.

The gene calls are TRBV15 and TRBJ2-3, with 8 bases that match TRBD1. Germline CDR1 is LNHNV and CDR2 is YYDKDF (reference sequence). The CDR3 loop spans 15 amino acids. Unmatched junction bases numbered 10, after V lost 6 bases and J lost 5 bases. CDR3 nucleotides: TGTGCCACCAGTCAGGGGCAGGGGGCGTTAGATACGCAGTATTTT. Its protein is CATSQGQGALDTQYF.

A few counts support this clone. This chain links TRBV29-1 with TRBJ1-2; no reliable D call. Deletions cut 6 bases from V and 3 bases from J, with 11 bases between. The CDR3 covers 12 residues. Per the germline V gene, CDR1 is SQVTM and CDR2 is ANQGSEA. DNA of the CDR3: TGCAGCGTCCAAGTCACAGACTATGGCTACACCTTC. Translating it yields CSVQVTDYGYTF.

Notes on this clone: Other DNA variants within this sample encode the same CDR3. In DNA form, the CDR3 reads TGTGCCAGCACCCTAAACACTGAAGCTTTCTTT. Its protein is CASTLNTEAFF. This rearrangement joins TRBV28 to TRBJ1-1; no reliable D call. This CDR3 is built from 11 residues. Germline loops: CDR1 MDHEN, CDR2 SYDVKM. Trimming cost V 7 bases and J 2 bases, with 5 bases left between them.

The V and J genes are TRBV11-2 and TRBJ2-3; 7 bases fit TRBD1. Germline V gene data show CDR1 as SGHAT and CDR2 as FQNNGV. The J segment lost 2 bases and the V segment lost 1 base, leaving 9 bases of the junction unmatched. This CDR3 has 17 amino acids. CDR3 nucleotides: TGTGCCAGCAGCTTAGGGGCAGGGGGACATAACACAGATACGCAGTATTTT. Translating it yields CASSLGAGGHNTDTQYF.